Below, 7 T cell receptor beta chains from the same sample are listed, as sequenced in a study of blood T cell repertoires in COVID-19. Some clones are missing from TCRdb's copy, which holds only in-frame ones; the method was immunoSEQ multiplex PCR. The data show about 50,000 clones, 86% seen once. Sequences were obtained from peripheral blood. These receptors were collected from a woman in her sixties with acute or convalescent COVID-19.

This clone was detected once. V is TRBV28 and J is TRBJ1-1; maybe TRBD1 (5 bases). The CDR3 length is 16 residues. V lost 7 bases and J lost 3, with 21 bases in between. Germline values: CDR1 MDHEN, CDR2 SYDVKM. CDR3: CASIRPVGQGDTEAFF. DNA for the CDR3: TGTGCCAGCATACGTCCTGTGGGGCAGGGTGACACTGAAGCTTTCTTT.

The chain combines TRBV6-1 with TRBJ2-5, with D perhaps TRBD2 (5 bases). The CDR3 totals 14 residues. Germline V CDR1 and CDR2: MNHNS, SASEGT. The ends were cut back, 2 bases at V and 1 base at J, with 8 bases in the middle. The chain's CDR3 is CASSESRAQETQYF. The CDR3 DNA reads TGTGCCAGCAGTGAATCGAGGGCCCAAGAGACCCAGTACTTC.

The chain joins TRBV6-1 to TRBJ1-2, with D possibly being TRBD1 (5 bases). Looked up from germline, CDR1 is MNHNS and CDR2 is SASEGT. The ends were cut back, 4 bases at V and 4 bases at J, with 25 bases in the middle. The CDR3 loop spans 18 amino acids. In DNA, the CDR3 is TGTGCCAGCAGTGGTGTCAGGGCTATACATTTAAGGGGCTATGGCTACACCTTC. This sequence encodes CASSGVRAIHLRGYGYTF.

The chain links TRBV7-9 to TRBJ2-6; 7 nucleotides line up with TRBD1. The CDR3 consists of 17 residues. The J segment lost 4 bases and the V segment lost 0 bases, leaving 6 bases of the junction unmatched. CDR1 is SEHNR and CDR2 is FQNEAQ in the germline V gene (reference sequence). The CDR3 region has the DNA TGTGCCAGCAGCTTAGCTACAGGGGTAGGAGGGGCCAACGTCCTGACTTTC. Translating it yields CASSLATGVGGANVLTF.

The gene calls are TRBV19 and TRBJ2-2, with 16 positions matching TRBD2. J was trimmed by 7 bases and V by 5 bases; bases with no gene match: 16. CDR1 is LNHDA and CDR2 is SQIVND in the germline V gene (reference sequence). The CDR3 is 20 amino acids. CDR3 sequence (DNA): TGTGCCAGTAGTCGGGGGGGGACTAGCGGGAGGGCCAAGGTCTACGGGGAGCTGTTTTTT. It translates to CASSRGGTSGRAKVYGELFF. The complete variable domain, with remaining parts taken from reference TRBV19 and TRBJ2-2, reads DGGITQSPKYLFRKEGQNVTLSCEQNLNHDAMYWYRQDPGQGLRLIYYSQIVNDFQKGDIAEGYSVSREKKESFPLTVTSAQKNPTAFYLCASSRGGTSGRAKVYGELFFGEGSRLTVL.

This clone came up a few times. V gene TRBV7-2 combines with J gene TRBJ1-5; TRBD1 is a possible D gene (6 bases). Trimming removed 1 base at V and 6 bases at J, with 16 bases between. The germline CDR1 and CDR2 sequences are SGHTA and FQGNSA. The CDR3 is 16 residues long. The CDR3 nucleotides read TGTGCCAGCAGCTTAGTAACAGGGCGGGTGCGTCAGCCCCAGCATTTT. Translating it yields CASSLVTGRVRQPQHF.

The rearrangement joins TRBV5-1 to TRBJ1-2; D might be TRBD1 (6 bases). Germline CDR1 and CDR2: SGHRS and YFSETQ. This CDR3 has 15 residues. The V end lost 3 bases, the J end lost 5 bases, and 17 bases lay between the germline ends. CDR3 protein: CASSSNPGQGYGYTF. In DNA form, the CDR3 reads TGCGCCAGCAGCTCAAACCCAGGGCAGGGGTATGGCTACACCTTC.